These 24 T cell receptor beta chains came from one sample sequenced in a study of beta chain features in type 1 diabetes. Of the isolated RNA, all was reverse transcribed, and so the sequenced material was expressed TCRB transcripts. Produced via immunoSEQ multiplex PCR; TCRdb's table is partial and in-frame only. The table lists 400,000 to 500,000 clones, approximately 15% of them singletons. What was sequenced was naive CD4+ T cells from blood. The origin of the receptors is a man under 40 in good health.

The chain carries TRBV6-5 and TRBJ1-5, with 11 bases fitting TRBD1. The ends lost 5 bases at V and 5 bases at J; junction bases unmatched: 2. Germline CDR1 is MNHEY and CDR2 is SVGAGI. The CDR3 is 14 amino acids. CDR3 region: CASSRDRGYQPQHF. CDR3 sequence (DNA): TGTGCCAGCAGTCGGGACAGGGGGTATCAGCCCCAGCATTTT.

In its sample, this clone was seen a few times. CDR3 bases: TGTGCCAGTAGTAACCTGAAAGAGACCCAGTACTTC. This encodes CASSNLKETQYF. V gene TRBV19 combines with J gene TRBJ2-5, with D hard to call. V lost 4 bases to trimming and J lost 3 bases, with 6 bases between them. The CDR3 has 12 residues. The V gene's germline CDR1 is LNHDA and CDR2 SQIVND (reference sequence).

The chain couples TRBV7-9 to TRBJ1-1; D unresolved. V lost 5 bases, J lost 1 base, and 8 bases lay in between. The CDR3 runs 13 residues. Germline V gene data show CDR1 as SEHNR and CDR2 as FQNEAQ (reference sequence). The CDR3 loop is CASSSRRNTEAFF. As DNA, the CDR3 is TGTGCCAGCAGCAGCCGGAGGAACACTGAAGCTTTCTTT.

This clone was picked up a small number of times. V and J are TRBV14 and TRBJ2-1, with 8 bases fitting TRBD2. Trimming took 0 bases from V and 7 from J; bases not matched to a gene: 8. Germline V gene lookup returns CDR1 SGHDN and CDR2 FVKESK. The CDR3 loop spans 16 amino acids. The CDR3 is CASSQETGLELNEQFF. CDR3 bases: TGTGCCAGCAGCCAAGAGACGGGACTAGAACTAAATGAGCAGTTCTTC. The full variable domain, in which reference TRBV14 and TRBJ2-1 provide the parts outside the CDR3, is EAGVTQFPSHSVIEKGQTVTLRCDPISGHDNLYWYRRVMGKEIKFLLHFVKESKQDESGMPNNRFLAERTGGTYSTLKVQPAELEDSGVYFCASSQETGLELNEQFFGPGTRLTVL.

This clone was counted a few times. The CDR3 coding sequence is TGTGCCAGCAGCGTAACCGGACAGGGCACTGAAGCTTTCTTT. Its translation: CASSVTGQGTEAFF. The rearrangement uses TRBV9 and TRBJ1-1; 8 bases match TRBD1. V was clipped by 1 base and J by 4 bases; unmatched bases: 3. This CDR3 is built from 14 residues. Germline V CDR1 and CDR2: SGDLS, YYNGEE.

This clone was found a few times. In nucleotides, the CDR3 is TGTGCCAGCAGTCCCGCGAGAACCCAGTACTTC. This sequence encodes CASSPARTQYF. The chain links TRBV6-6 to TRBJ2-5; D is unresolved. Trimming stripped 5 bases from V and 8 bases from J, with 9 bases between. Per the germline V gene, CDR1 is MNHNY and CDR2 is SVGAGI (reference sequence). This CDR3 spans 11 amino acids.

The sample holds a few counts of this clone. This chain joins TRBV10-3 and TRBJ1-5; D remains unclear. The CDR3 runs to 13 residues. CDR1 and CDR2 from the germline V gene are ENHRY and SYGVKD. V lost 2 bases to trimming and J lost 7 bases, with 9 bases between them. The DNA for the CDR3 is TGTGCCATCAGTGAGCGGGTGGACCAGCCCCAGCATTTT. Translating gives CAISERVDQPQHF.

The table lists this clone with a few counts. The chain recombines TRBV11-2 with TRBJ1-6; D remains unclear. CDR3 length: 12 amino acids. Germline loops: CDR1 SGHAT, CDR2 FQNNGV. The V end lost 1 base, the J end lost 14 bases, and 9 bases lay between the germline ends. CDR3 DNA sequence: TGTGCCAGCAGCTTAGCCGGTAGGGCCCTCCACTTT. Protein sequence: CASSLAGRALHF.

This clone was detected once. V gene TRBV29-1 combines with J gene TRBJ1-1; D is uncertain. CDR1 and CDR2 (germline): SQVTM, ANQGSEA. The CDR3 consists of 11 residues. The CDR3 DNA reads TGCATCGCCTCGGGGAACACTGAAGCTTTCTTT. This sequence encodes CIASGNTEAFF.

The J gene is TRBJ2-3, the V gene TRBV12-5; D possibly corresponds to TRBD1 (6 bases). V was pared by 5 bases and J by 3 bases, with 18 bases between. CDR3 length equals 16 residues. The germline V gene encodes CDR1 LGHNT and CDR2 FRNRAP. CDR3 loop: CASGPPDLTGTDTQYF. CDR3 nucleotides: TGTGCTAGTGGTCCCCCCGACCTTACAGGGACAGATACGCAGTATTTT.

The chain employs TRBV18 and TRBJ2-7; tentative D call: TRBD1 (5 bases). Deletions cut 2 bases from V and 3 bases from J, with 11 bases between. Per germline, CDR1 KGHSH and CDR2 LQKENI. The CDR3 runs to 14 residues. DNA of the CDR3: TGTGCCAGCTCACCAGCCGACAGCTACTACGAGCAGTACGTC. Protein sequence: CASSPADSYYEQYV.

The chain is built from TRBV28 and TRBJ2-7, with D unresolved. The V gene's germline CDR1 is MDHEN and CDR2 SYDVKM. Trimming took off 3 bases at V and 4 bases at J, with 7 bases between the two ends. The CDR3 runs 12 residues. CDR3 protein: CASSLRIYEQYV. The CDR3 region has the DNA TGTGCCAGCAGTTTGCGGATTTACGAGCAGTACGTC.

The chain carries TRBV7-9 and TRBJ1-1, with TRBD1 as a possible D gene (5 bases). Trimming left V 2 bases short and J 0 bases short, with 13 bases between. Looked up from germline, CDR1 is SEHNR and CDR2 is FQNEAQ (reference sequence). CDR3 length equals 16 residues. CDR3 nucleotide sequence: TGTGCCAGCAGCTTATACAAAGGACATTTGAACACTGAAGCTTTCTTT. Translating gives CASSLYKGHLNTEAFF.

This clone was counted between two and nine times. J is TRBJ2-4 and V is TRBV7-2; the match to TRBD2 covers 10 bases. The CDR3 consists of 16 residues. Germline CDR1 is SGHTA and CDR2 is FQGNSA. With V trimmed by 3 bases and J by 8 bases, 10 bases remained unmatched. CDR3 protein: CASSFASGGLMDIQYF. The CDR3, as DNA: TGTGCCAGCAGCTTCGCTAGCGGGGGCCTCATGGACATTCAGTACTTC.

The chain couples TRBV25-1 to TRBJ1-5, with D possibly matching TRBD1 (6 bases). Germline loops: CDR1 MGHDK, CDR2 SYGVNS. The CDR3 loop spans 14 amino acids. V lost 2 bases to trimming and J lost 7 bases, with 12 bases between them. CDR3 protein: CASSETGYFQPQHF. CDR3 DNA sequence: TGTGCCAGCAGTGAAACAGGGTATTTCCAGCCCCAGCATTTT.

This clone was seen a few times. The chain carries TRBV30 and TRBJ2-1, with 9 bases fitting TRBD2. The CDR3 contains 15 residues. The V gene's germline CDR1 is GTSNPN and CDR2 SVGIG (reference sequence). V shed 5 bases, J shed 4 bases, and the junction held 9 bases outside the gene matches. Here the CDR3 reads CAWLGREGGYNEQFF. CDR3 DNA sequence: TGTGCCTGGTTGGGGCGGGAGGGGGGTTACAATGAGCAGTTCTTC.

This clone turned up a few times. CDR3 in amino acids: CASSLGDPTYEQYV. The CDR3 region has the DNA TGTGCCAGCAGCTTAGGGGACCCAACCTACGAGCAGTACGTC. The chain employs TRBV7-8 and TRBJ2-7; D tentatively reads TRBD1 or TRBD2 (5 bases each). This CDR3 has 14 amino acids. Germline lookup yields CDR1 SGHVS and CDR2 FQNEAQ. Between the trimmed V and J ends, which lost 1 base and 2 bases, there was a span of 9 bases.

Written as DNA, the CDR3 is TGCGCCAGCAGCTTGGAGTTTTGGGACAGGGAGTTCTATGGCTACACCTTC. Encoded protein: CASSLEFWDREFYGYTF. The gene calls are TRBV5-1 and TRBJ1-2; 9 positions match TRBD1. Per germline, CDR1 SGHRS and CDR2 YFSETQ. V gave up 0 bases and J gave up 4 bases; unmatched junction bases: 10. This CDR3 contains 17 residues.

J is TRBJ2-7 and V is TRBV9; TRBD1 aligns across 8 bases. The CDR3 loop spans 15 amino acids. Germline V lookup: CDR1 SGDLS, CDR2 YYNGEE. J gave up 2 bases and V 3 bases, and 7 bases lay outside the gene matches. The CDR3 loop is CASSASGTGAYEQYF. CDR3 nucleotides: TGTGCCAGCAGCGCCTCCGGGACAGGTGCCTACGAGCAGTACTTC.

This clone was recorded a few times. The genes are TRBV7-9 and TRBJ2-1, with 12 positions matching TRBD2. With 3 bases clipped from V and 7 bases from J, the junction kept 4 bases outside the gene matches. The CDR3 spans 15 residues. CDR1 SEHNR and CDR2 FQNEAQ come from the germline V gene (reference sequence). CDR3 bases: TGTGCCAGCAGCTTCTGGACTAGCGGGGTAAATGAGCAGTTCTTC. Its protein is CASSFWTSGVNEQFF.

This clone has a handful of counts. The chain couples TRBV29-1 to TRBJ2-3, with 9 bases matching TRBD1. Germline assignment: CDR1 SQVTM and CDR2 ANQGSEA. The CDR3 runs 12 residues. V trimming: 2 bases; J trimming: 9 bases; junction bases outside the gene matches: 3. DNA for the CDR3: TGCAGCGTTGAATGGACAGGGGAGACGCAGTATTTT. This sequence encodes CSVEWTGETQYF.

The chain couples TRBV9 to TRBJ2-7; TRBD1 agrees at 8 bases. This CDR3 has 14 residues. V was pared by 3 bases and J by 2 bases, with 4 bases of the junction left unmatched. Per germline, CDR1 SGDLS and CDR2 YYNGEE. CDR3 amino acids: CASSETGAPYEQYF. CDR3 DNA sequence: TGTGCCAGCAGCGAGACAGGGGCCCCCTACGAGCAGTACTTC.

This clone appeared a few times. The chain is built from TRBV9 and TRBJ2-5, with TRBD2 as a possible D gene (6 bases). The germline gives CDR1 SGDLS, CDR2 YYNGEE. The CDR3 has 16 amino acids. Trimming shortened V by 3 bases and J by 2 bases, and 17 bases separated the two germline ends. CDR3 protein: CASSGNRGGNQETQYF. CDR3 coding DNA: TGTGCCAGCAGCGGGAACCGGGGCGGGAATCAAGAGACCCAGTACTTC.

A few counts support this clone. Other nucleotide sequences in the sample specify the same CDR3. The V call is TRBV15, the J call TRBJ1-1; D remains unclear. CDR3 length: 14 amino acids. Trimming removed 0 bases at V and 0 bases at J, with 5 bases between. Germline V gene sequence: CDR1 LNHNV, CDR2 YYDKDF (reference sequence). DNA of the CDR3: TGTGCCACCAGCAGAGATAGAGTGAACACTGAAGCTTTCTTT. It translates to CATSRDRVNTEAFF.